Below are 31 T cell receptor beta chains sequenced from a single sample in a study of early T cells in non-severe SARS-CoV-2 infection. TCRdb ran MiXCR on the 5' RACE reads and lists one entry per CDR3 protein. The sample carries about 67,000 distinct CDR3 sequences, approximately 10% recorded once. The sequencing input was whole blood. The receptors originated from an adult who was a healthcare worker with PCR-confirmed SARS-CoV-2 infection or an uninfected control (not recorded which).

The chain couples TRBV6-6 to TRBJ1-4, with 7 bases identical to TRBD1. Germline V gene sequence: CDR1 MNHNY, CDR2 SVGAGI (reference sequence). This CDR3 is built from 16 residues. Trimming cost V 2 bases and J 3 bases; bases outside gene matches: 6. This CDR3 is CASSYPPGGANEKLFF. The CDR3 DNA follows: TGTGCCAGCAGTTACCCCCCAGGGGGAGCTAATGAAAAACTGTTTTTT.

This clonotype was observed a few times. The chain couples TRBV18 to TRBJ2-2; D remains ambiguous. Trimming removed 8 bases from V and 0 bases from J, with 10 bases in between. The CDR3 is 14 residues long. Germline CDR1 reads KGHSH; CDR2 reads LQKENI. The CDR3 bases are TGTGCCAGCCGAAAGGGCACGAACACCGGGGAGCTGTTTTTT. Translated, it gives CASRKGTNTGELFF.

This clonotype occurred many times. V gene TRBV7-9 combines with J gene TRBJ2-1; 15 bases map to TRBD2. Unmatched junction bases numbered 8, after V lost 5 bases and J lost 9 bases. Per the germline V gene, CDR1 is SEHNR and CDR2 is FQNEAQ (reference sequence). The CDR3 has 16 residues. The CDR3 bases are TGTGCCAGCAGCCCGAGCGGACTAGCGGGGGGGTTTGAGCAGTTCTTC. Amino acid sequence: CASSPSGLAGGFEQFF.

The sample holds many counts of this clonotype. CDR3 residues: CASSQPVRQGRYSNQPQHF. The CDR3 nucleotides read TGTGCCAGCAGCCAACCGGTGCGACAGGGACGTTATAGCAATCAGCCCCAGCATTTT. The rearrangement links TRBV9 to TRBJ1-5; the match to TRBD1 covers 7 bases. V shed 4 bases, J shed 0 bases, and the junction held 16 bases outside the gene matches. This CDR3 has 19 residues. Germline V gene data show CDR1 as SGDLS and CDR2 as YYNGEE.

This clonotype was found many times. The V gene is TRBV7-8, the J gene TRBJ1-1; 9 bases map to TRBD1. The germline V gene has CDR1 SGHVS and CDR2 FQNEAQ. V shed 5 bases, J shed 11 bases, and the junction held 21 bases outside the gene matches. The CDR3 loop spans 17 amino acids. CDR3 loop: CASSPRAGTGFDWNAFF. CDR3 coding DNA: TGTGCCAGCAGCCCGAGAGCCGGGACAGGGTTCGATTGGAACGCTTTCTTT.

The V gene is TRBV15, the J gene TRBJ2-3; the match to TRBD2 covers 10 bases. The trim removed 0 bases at V and 0 bases at J, leaving 3 bases unmatched. The CDR3 length is 17 residues. Per germline, CDR1 LNHNV and CDR2 YYDKDF (reference sequence). The CDR3 is CATSRDWTSGSTDTQYF. As DNA, the CDR3 is TGTGCCACCAGCAGAGATTGGACTAGCGGTAGCACAGATACGCAGTATTTT. The complete variable domain, with remaining parts taken from reference TRBV15 and TRBJ2-3, reads DAMVIQNPRYQVTQFGKPVTLSCSQTLNHNVMYWYQQKSSQAPKLLFHYYDKDFNNEADTPDNFQSRRPNTSFCFLDIRSPGLGDTAMYLCATSRDWTSGSTDTQYFGPGTRLTVL.

This clonotype was seen ten or more times. CDR3 residues: CASSLTKGAGYEQYF. The CDR3 nucleotides are TGTGCCAGCAGCTTAACTAAGGGCGCTGGTTACGAGCAGTACTTC. The chain couples TRBV7-3 to TRBJ2-7, with D uncertain. The CDR3 is made up of 15 amino acids. Germline CDR1 SGHTA, CDR2 FQGTGA. The V gene lost 0 bases and the J gene lost 4 bases, with 13 bases spanning the gap.

Many counts were recorded for this clonotype. This chain links TRBV10-1 with TRBJ2-7; 14 nucleotides line up with TRBD2. The V gene end was trimmed by 2 bases and the J gene end by 5 bases; junction bases not matched to a gene: 8. The germline gives CDR1 WNHNN, CDR2 SYGVQD (reference sequence). This CDR3 is 17 amino acids long. CDR3 in DNA: TGCGCCAGCAGTGAGCGTTCCGGGGGACTAGCGGGAGACGAGCAGTACTTC. It translates to CASSERSGGLAGDEQYF.

Ten or more counts support this clonotype. The chain has TRBV12-3 or TRBV12-4 and TRBJ2-1; 11 nucleotides line up with TRBD2. Trimming at V came to 6 bases and at J to 7 bases, leaving 5 bases not matched to a gene. This CDR3 is built from 14 residues. CDR3 in DNA: TGTGCCAGCAGGCTAGCGGGAGGAAATAATGAGCAGTTCTTC. Protein: CASRLAGGNNEQFF.

Remarks on this clonotype: A much larger clone differs from this one at a single base, so this may be a read error. The chain is built from TRBV5-1 and TRBJ1-6; the D is unclear. This CDR3 has 14 residues. The V gene's germline CDR1 is SGHRS and CDR2 YFSETQ. CDR3 amino acids: CASSLALGDSSLHF. The CDR3, as DNA: TGCGCCAGCAGCTTGGCCTTAGGAGATTCATCCCTCCACTTT.

The chain joins TRBV29-1 to TRBJ2-1; maybe TRBD1 (6 bases). The CDR3 totals 12 residues. Germline lookup yields CDR1 SQVTM and CDR2 ANQGSEA. V was shortened by 3 bases and J by 16 bases, with 19 bases between the two germline ends. CDR3 in DNA: TGCAGCGTTGAGAAGGGGCAGGGGCGCTACTTCTTC. Protein sequence: CSVEKGQGRYFF.

The chain combines TRBV10-3 with TRBJ2-1, with 9 bases fitting TRBD2. The CDR3 is 15 amino acids. The V segment lost 5 bases and the J segment 6 bases; nucleotides outside the gene matches: 8. Germline V gene data show CDR1 as ENHRY and CDR2 as SYGVKD. CDR3 region: CAISFLAGLSNEQFF. CDR3 coding DNA: TGTGCCATCAGTTTCCTAGCGGGACTGAGCAATGAGCAGTTCTTC.

The chain combines TRBV20-1 with TRBJ1-5; 7 bases are a match to TRBD1. In germline, CDR1 is DFQATT, CDR2 SNEGSKA (reference sequence). The CDR3 is 14 amino acids. The junction had 7 bases not matched to a gene; V was cut back by 6 bases and J by 2 bases. The CDR3 reads CSAVQGTGNQPQHF. In DNA, the CDR3 is TGCAGTGCGGTACAGGGGACGGGCAATCAGCCCCAGCATTTT.

Note on this clonotype: This may stem from a read error, because a much larger clone lies one nucleotide away. This chain joins TRBV18 and TRBJ1-4; D may be TRBD1 (6 bases). CDR3 size: 14 residues. Germline loops: CDR1 KGHSH, CDR2 LQKENI. The CDR3 sequence is CTSSRSGAYEKLFF. The CDR3 DNA sequence: TGTACCAGCTCACGTTCGGGGGCATATGAAAAACTGTTTTTT.

The sample holds many counts of this clonotype. This chain links TRBV7-9 with TRBJ2-1, with 14 bases matching TRBD2. After removal of 6 bases from V and 7 bases from J, the junction contained 14 bases not matched to a gene. The CDR3 spans 18 residues. Germline values: CDR1 SEHNR, CDR2 FQNEAQ (reference sequence). CDR3 sequence: CASRLPPRLAGGRNEQFF. The CDR3 DNA sequence: TGTGCCAGCAGACTCCCCCCCCGACTAGCGGGAGGGAGAAATGAGCAGTTCTTC.

The rearrangement joins TRBV10-1 to TRBJ2-1; 10 nucleotides align to TRBD2. The V gene end was trimmed by 1 base and the J gene end by 5 bases; junction bases not matched to a gene: 8. Germline V gives CDR1 WNHNN, CDR2 SYGVQD (reference sequence). The CDR3 runs to 17 residues. CDR3 amino acids: CASSELAPAGGNNEQFF. In nucleotides, the CDR3 is TGCGCCAGCAGTGAGTTGGCCCCAGCGGGAGGGAACAATGAGCAGTTCTTC.

This clonotype has at least ten counts. CDR3 region: CASSPGQSSYEQYF. The DNA for the CDR3 is TGTGCCAGCTCACCGGGACAGAGCTCCTACGAGCAGTACTTC. The V gene is TRBV18, the J gene TRBJ2-7, with 7 positions matching TRBD1. The trim removed 3 bases at V and 0 bases at J, leaving 2 bases unmatched. Germline CDR1 and CDR2: KGHSH and LQKENI. This CDR3 comprises 14 residues.

The rearrangement links TRBV20-1 to TRBJ2-5; TRBD1 aligns across 8 bases. The CDR3 is 13 amino acids. Germline loops: CDR1 DFQATT, CDR2 SNEGSKA (reference sequence). V lost 3 bases, J lost 7 bases, and 7 bases stayed unmatched. CDR3: CSASSGGVVTQYF. DNA of the CDR3: TGCAGTGCTAGCTCAGGGGGCGTAGTGACCCAGTACTTC.

The chain links TRBV6-6 to TRBJ1-1, with unresolved D. This CDR3 has 11 residues. V was shortened by 7 bases and J by 0 bases, with 3 bases between the two germline ends. Germline loops: CDR1 MNHNY, CDR2 SVGAGI (reference sequence). The CDR3 loop is CASILNTEAFF. CDR3 nucleotides: TGTGCCAGCATTTTGAACACTGAAGCTTTCTTT.

This clonotype has a count of ten or more. The chain links TRBV18 to TRBJ1-1, with D unresolved. V was cut by 0 bases and J by 2 bases, with 13 bases left in between. Germline V lookup: CDR1 KGHSH, CDR2 LQKENI. The CDR3 consists of 16 residues. The CDR3 sequence: CASSPPFANVNTEAFF. In DNA form, the CDR3 reads TGTGCCAGCTCACCACCTTTCGCGAACGTAAACACTGAAGCTTTCTTT.

This clonotype was detected ten times or more. This chain joins TRBV15 and TRBJ2-7; D is possibly TRBD1 (6 bases). Trimming pared 5 bases from V and 6 bases from J, leaving 20 bases between. CDR1 and CDR2 from the germline V gene are LNHNV and YYDKDF (reference sequence). CDR3 length: 15 residues. The DNA of the CDR3 is TGTGCCACCAGCTCCCGCGGACAGCCCAGGAGCGAGCAGTACTTC. As protein: CATSSRGQPRSEQYF.

Of note for this clonotype: This may be a read error, as it is one base from a much larger clone. The CDR3 loop is CASTLLDFTDTQYF. DNA for the CDR3: TGTGCCAGCACCCTCCTAGACTTTACAGATACGCAGTATTTT. The genes are TRBV2 and TRBJ2-3; D not resolved. This CDR3 has 14 residues. The V end lost 7 bases, the J end lost 3 bases, and 14 bases lay between the germline ends. The germline CDR1 and CDR2 sequences are SNHLY and FYNNEI.

The chain employs TRBV20-1 and TRBJ2-7, with D perhaps TRBD2 (5 bases). The CDR3 has 18 amino acids. Per germline, CDR1 DFQATT and CDR2 SNEGSKA (reference sequence). The germline V and J ends were trimmed by 3 bases and 3 bases, with 27 bases remaining between them. CDR3 DNA: TGCAGTGCTAGTGACCAGACTAACATGGACCTCTATTACTACGAGCAGTACTTC. Translating it yields CSASDQTNMDLYYYEQYF.

This clonotype was detected a few times. This chain uses TRBV3-1 with TRBJ2-7; possible D gene TRBD2, 5 bases. This CDR3 region has 13 residues. Trimming took off 4 bases at V and 3 bases at J, with 10 bases between the two ends. Germline V lookup: CDR1 LGHDT, CDR2 YNNKEL (reference sequence). The DNA for the CDR3 is TGTGCCAGCAGCCCCTGGGAGAACTACGAGCAGTACTTC. As protein: CASSPWENYEQYF.

In its sample, this clonotype was seen many times. The V gene is TRBV20-1, the J gene TRBJ2-3, with TRBD2 matching over 9 bases. CDR1 is DFQATT, CDR2 SNEGSKA, per germline (reference sequence). There are 14 residues in the CDR3. The trim removed 6 bases at V and 2 bases at J, leaving 6 bases unmatched. In DNA, the CDR3 is TGCAGTGCGCTACTAGCGGGCCTCACAGATACGCAGTATTTT. Its protein is CSALLAGLTDTQYF.

This clonotype was recorded at least ten times. The chain has TRBV6-5 and TRBJ2-3, with D uncertain. Germline-derived CDR1 and CDR2 are MNHEY and SVGAGI. Trimming shortened V by 0 bases and J by 4 bases, and 20 bases separated the two germline ends. This CDR3 is 18 amino acids long. The CDR3, as DNA: TGTGCCAGCAGTTACTCGTACCACGCTCATATCCTCGCAGATACGCAGTATTTT. It encodes CASSYSYHAHILADTQYF.

This clonotype was detected ten times or more. The rearrangement joins TRBV20-1 to TRBJ2-5; possible D gene TRBD2, 5 bases. This CDR3 has 15 amino acids. With 0 bases removed from V and 2 bases from J, the gap between germline ends came to 13 bases. Germline CDR1 DFQATT, CDR2 SNEGSKA (reference sequence). The CDR3 nucleotides are TGCAGTGCTAGAGATCTGGCTAGCCCGCAAGAGACCCAGTACTTC. It codes for CSARDLASPQETQYF.

The table lists this clonotype with many counts. The chain couples TRBV1 to TRBJ2-7; the table's TRBD1 call for D was not verified on the DNA. TRBV1 counts as a pseudogene. The length of the CDR3 is 15 residues. CDR3 bases: TGCACCAGCAGCGAAGAACAGGACAGAAAATACGAGCAGTACTTC. Its protein is CTSSEEQDRKYEQYF.

This clonotype was counted at least ten times. The rearrangement joins TRBV5-1 to TRBJ1-1, with D uncertain. V shed 0 bases and J shed 0 bases, with 9 bases lying between them. This CDR3 region has 15 residues. Germline CDR1 and CDR2: SGHRS and YFSETQ. CDR3 residues: CASSLETILNTEAFF. The CDR3 bases are TGCGCCAGCAGCTTGGAGACGATCCTGAACACTGAAGCTTTCTTT.

The chain combines TRBV12-3 or TRBV12-4 with TRBJ2-3; no definite D call. V lost 10 bases, J lost 4 bases, and 15 bases lay in between. CDR3 length: 13 amino acids. In nucleotides, the CDR3 is TGTGCCATAAGCGTGGTCAGCTCAGATACGCAGTATTTT. Translation gives CAISVVSSDTQYF.

The V gene is TRBV9, the J gene TRBJ1-1; D is unresolved. CDR3 length equals 14 residues. The germline V and J ends were trimmed by 4 bases and 1 base, with 11 bases remaining between them. Germline CDR1 is SGDLS and CDR2 is YYNGEE. The CDR3 sequence: CASSPRQRNTEAFF. The CDR3 DNA is TGTGCCAGCAGCCCCCGGCAGCGGAACACTGAAGCTTTCTTT.